This T cell receptor beta chain emerged from a study of T cells of healthy individuals. TCRdb used MiXCR to reprocess the 5' RACE reads, holding one entry per CDR3 protein. Of around 80,000 distinct CDR3 sequences listed, roughly 5% are singletons. This clonotype was detected many times. This sequence originates from a female donor in good health.

CDR3 in amino acids: CASSTAPAGYTF. The CDR3 DNA is TGTGCCAGCAGCACGGCCCCTGCAGGCTACACCTTC. This sequence joins TRBV12-3 or TRBV12-4 and TRBJ1-2; D remains ambiguous. Trimming shortened V by 6 bases and J by 8 bases, and 13 bases separated the two germline ends. This CDR3 region has 12 residues.